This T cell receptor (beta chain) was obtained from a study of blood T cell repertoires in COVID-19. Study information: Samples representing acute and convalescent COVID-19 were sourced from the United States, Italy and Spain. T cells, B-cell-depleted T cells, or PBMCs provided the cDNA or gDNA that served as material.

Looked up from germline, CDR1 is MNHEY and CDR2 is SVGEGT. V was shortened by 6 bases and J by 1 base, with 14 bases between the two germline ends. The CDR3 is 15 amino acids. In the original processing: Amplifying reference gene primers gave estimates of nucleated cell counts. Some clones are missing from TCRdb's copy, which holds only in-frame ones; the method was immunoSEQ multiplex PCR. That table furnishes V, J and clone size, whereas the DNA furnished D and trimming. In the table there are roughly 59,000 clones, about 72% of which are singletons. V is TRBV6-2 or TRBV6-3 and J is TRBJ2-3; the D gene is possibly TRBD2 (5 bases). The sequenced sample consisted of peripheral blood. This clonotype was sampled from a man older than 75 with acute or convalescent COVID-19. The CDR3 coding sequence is TGTGCCAGCAGCCGCAGCGGAAAGCGCACAGATACGCAGTATTTT. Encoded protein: CASSRSGKRTDTQYF.